The next 25 T cell receptor beta chains were all read from a single sample in a study of blood T cell repertoires in COVID-19. Produced via immunoSEQ multiplex PCR; TCRdb's table is partial and in-frame only. The sample has about 200,000 clones; approximately 84% are singletons. The sequencing sample was made of peripheral blood. The source is a woman older than 75 with COVID-19, enrolled during active disease.

This chain joins TRBV11-3 and TRBJ2-1, with TRBD2 matching 12 bases. Germline CDR1 and CDR2: SGHNT and YENEEA. V was pared by 4 bases and J by 4 bases, with 2 bases of the junction left unmatched. The CDR3 has 15 residues. The CDR3 loop reads CASSSLAGGYNEQFF. The CDR3 DNA reads as TGTGCCAGCAGCTCCCTAGCGGGGGGGTACAATGAGCAGTTCTTC. The complete variable domain, with remaining parts taken from reference TRBV11-3 and TRBJ2-1, reads EAGVVQSPRYKIIEKKQPVAFWCNPISGHNTLYWYLQNLGQGPELLIRYENEEAVDDSQLPKDRFSAERLKGVDSTLKIQPAELGDSAVYLCASSSLAGGYNEQFFGPGTRLTVL.

This chain joins TRBV18 and TRBJ2-1; tentative D call: TRBD1 (5 bases). From germline, CDR1 is KGHSH and CDR2 LQKENI. The CDR3 spans 15 residues. Trimming shortened V by 1 base and J by 7 bases, and 14 bases separated the two germline ends. The CDR3 DNA sequence: TGTGCCAGCTCACCACTAGTCGCCAGGGAAAATGAGCAGTTCTTC. Encoded protein: CASSPLVARENEQFF.

The rearrangement joins TRBV2 to TRBJ2-5; 9 bases are shared with TRBD2. The CDR3 contains 19 residues. V lost 6 bases, J lost 9 bases, and 26 bases stayed unmatched. CDR1 SNHLY and CDR2 FYNNEI come from the germline V gene. The DNA of the CDR3 is TGTGCCAGCAGCGACCCCCCCGCAGGGGTAGCGGGAGCCAAAGGGGCCCAGTACTTC. Protein: CASSDPPAGVAGAKGAQYF.

Regarding this clone: At one boundary the junction diverges from the germline segment, which might be a read error. V usage is TRBV5-1 and J usage is TRBJ2-7; 7 bases map to TRBD2. The CDR3 loop spans 14 amino acids. Per germline, CDR1 SGHRS and CDR2 YFSETQ. The CDR3 nucleotides read TGCGCCCGCAGCTGGGGGGGGGTTACCTACGAGCAGTACTTC. Translation gives CARSWGGVTYEQYF.

DNA of the CDR3: TGTGCCAGCAGTCCCTTTGGCAGCGGGGCCACTAGCACAGATACGCAGTATTTT. This encodes CASSPFGSGATSTDTQYF. This chain connects TRBV6-6 to TRBJ2-3; 7 bases match TRBD2. Germline V gives CDR1 MNHNY, CDR2 SVGAGI (reference sequence). CDR3 length: 18 amino acids. Germline trimming cut 5 bases from V and 0 bases from J; bases unmatched to any gene: 14.

This clone came up once. V gene TRBV12-5 combines with J gene TRBJ1-3, with D uncertain. Trimming removed 7 bases from V and 2 bases from J, with 15 bases in between. In germline, CDR1 is LGHNT, CDR2 FRNRAP. This CDR3 is 15 amino acids long. The CDR3 is CASAYRRPPGNTIYF. CDR3 DNA sequence: TGTGCTAGTGCCTATCGGCGGCCCCCTGGAAACACCATATATTTT.

Note on this clone: Germline and junction disagree at one end, which may indicate a read error. The chain combines TRBV16 with TRBJ2-3; D gene ambiguous. Germline CDR1 reads KGHSY; CDR2 reads FQNENV. The CDR3 loop spans 12 amino acids. As DNA, the CDR3 is TGTGCCAGCAGCGATGTTCAGGATAAGCAGTATTTT. Translation: CASSDVQDKQYF.

The V call is TRBV9, the J call TRBJ1-2; possibly TRBD1 for D (5 bases). Deletions cut 0 bases from V and 8 bases from J, with 23 bases between. The V gene's germline CDR1 is SGDLS and CDR2 YYNGEE. The CDR3 sequence is 17 residues long. The CDR3 is CASSVAPREAYDRGYTF. The CDR3 bases are TGTGCCAGCAGCGTAGCGCCCAGGGAGGCCTATGACCGGGGCTACACCTTC.

The chain recombines TRBV29-1 with TRBJ1-1; D remains unclear. This CDR3 is built from 12 residues. Trimming stripped 5 bases from V and 0 bases from J, with 7 bases between. Germline values: CDR1 SQVTM, CDR2 ANQGSEA. The DNA of the CDR3 is TGCAGCGTTTTCAGTGTGAACACTGAAGCTTTCTTT. Translating it yields CSVFSVNTEAFF.

The chain couples TRBV7-8 to TRBJ1-2; D gene unclear. The germline V gene has CDR1 SGHVS and CDR2 FQNEAQ. V was shortened by 0 bases and J by 3 bases, with 8 bases between the two germline ends. The CDR3 sequence is 14 residues long. CDR3: CASSLAGPYYGYTF. The CDR3 bases are TGTGCCAGCAGCTTAGCGGGCCCATACTATGGCTACACCTTC.

This clone was detected only once. This rearrangement joins TRBV18 to TRBJ2-3; the D gene is possibly TRBD2 (6 bases). This CDR3 region has 16 residues. The ends were cut back, 6 bases at V and 2 bases at J, with 18 bases in the middle. Per germline, CDR1 KGHSH and CDR2 LQKENI. CDR3 sequence: CASSSFTGDLTDTQYF. CDR3 bases: TGTGCCAGCTCCTCATTCACGGGAGACCTCACAGATACGCAGTATTTT.

V gene TRBV6-5 combines with J gene TRBJ2-5, with 7 positions matching TRBD1. Trimming removed 7 bases from V and 5 bases from J; junction bases left unmatched: 7. The CDR3 totals 13 residues. CDR1 MNHEY and CDR2 SVGAGI come from the germline V gene. Written as DNA, the CDR3 is TGTGCCAGCACGATAACAGGGGCGGAGACCCAGTACTTC. It yields the protein CASTITGAETQYF.

V and J are TRBV6-6 and TRBJ1-1, with 8 bases aligning to TRBD1. Germline lookup yields CDR1 MNHNY and CDR2 SVGAGI (reference sequence). CDR3 size: 16 residues. The junction had 15 bases not matched to a gene; V was cut back by 6 bases and J by 6 bases. DNA of the CDR3: TGTGCCAGCAGCTCCACCCGAAGGGACAGGTCCTCTGAAGCTTTCTTT. Amino acid sequence: CASSSTRRDRSSEAFF.

The chain links TRBV18 to TRBJ1-3; no clear D gene. V was shortened by 3 bases and J by 0 bases, with 6 bases between the two germline ends. The CDR3 is 14 amino acids. Looked up from germline, CDR1 is KGHSH and CDR2 is LQKENI. For the CDR3, the DNA is TGTGCCAGCTCACCTAATCGCTCTGGAAACACCATATATTTT. This sequence encodes CASSPNRSGNTIYF.

The chain is built from TRBV3-1 (or the pseudogene TRBV3-2) and TRBJ2-7; 7 positions match TRBD2. This CDR3 is 11 amino acids long. With V trimmed by 8 bases and J by 4 bases, 2 bases remained unmatched. Germline CDR1 is LGHDT and CDR2 is YNNKEL (reference sequence). CDR3 sequence: CASGGGYEQYF. In nucleotides, the CDR3 is TGTGCCAGCGGGGGGGGATACGAGCAGTACTTC.

The rearrangement joins TRBV29-1 to TRBJ2-6; 7 bases match TRBD1. This CDR3 spans 17 amino acids. Germline CDR1 and CDR2: SQVTM and ANQGSEA. V gave up 4 bases and J gave up 0 bases; unmatched junction bases: 9. This CDR3 reads CSVADRWQNSGANVLTF. Written as DNA, the CDR3 is TGCAGCGTTGCGGACAGGTGGCAGAACTCTGGGGCCAACGTCCTGACTTTC. Complete variable domain (other parts from reference TRBV29-1 and TRBJ2-6): SAVISQKPSRDICQRGTSLTIQCQVDSQVTMMFWYRQQPGQSLTLIATANQGSEATYESGFVIDKFPISRPNLTFSTLTVSNMSPEDSSIYLCSVADRWQNSGANVLTFGAGSRLTVL.

This chain connects TRBV11-2 to TRBJ1-1, with D perhaps matching TRBD1 (5 bases). The CDR3 extends over 12 amino acids. With 8 bases removed from V and 4 bases from J, the gap between germline ends came to 11 bases. Germline loops: CDR1 SGHAT, CDR2 FQNNGV. CDR3 coding DNA: TGTGCCAGCCGCCCGGGGGGCACTGAAGCTTTCTTT. The encoded protein is CASRPGGTEAFF.

V usage is TRBV7-9 and J usage is TRBJ2-7, with 7 positions matching TRBD2. CDR3 size: 15 residues. Trimming at V came to 7 bases and at J to 2 bases, leaving 11 bases not matched to a gene. Germline V CDR1 and CDR2: SEHNR, FQNEAQ (reference sequence). The CDR3 region is CASTELALPAYEQYF. CDR3 nucleotides: TGTGCCAGCACCGAACTAGCGCTCCCTGCCTACGAGCAGTACTTC.

Notes on this clone: The same CDR3 arises from other DNA sequences in this sample as well. This chain connects TRBV18 to TRBJ1-5; D not resolved. Germline V gene lookup returns CDR1 KGHSH and CDR2 LQKENI. This CDR3 is built from 13 residues. Trimming left V 2 bases short and J 2 bases short, with 4 bases between. This CDR3 reads CASSPSGNQPQHF. The CDR3 nucleotides read TGTGCCAGCTCACCATCTGGCAATCAGCCCCAGCATTTT.

V and J are TRBV18 and TRBJ1-1; a possible D gene is TRBD1 (5 bases). V was shortened by 5 bases and J by 1 base, with 11 bases between the two germline ends. The CDR3 is 14 amino acids. The germline V gene has CDR1 KGHSH and CDR2 LQKENI. CDR3 residues: CASSSYTGNTEAFF. The CDR3 DNA reads TGTGCCAGCTCATCCTACACAGGGAACACTGAAGCTTTCTTT.

The V call is TRBV5-4, the J call TRBJ1-6; the D gene is possibly TRBD1 (6 bases). The CDR3 extends over 12 amino acids. Trimming cost V 5 bases and J 7 bases, with 7 bases left between them. Per germline, CDR1 SGHNT and CDR2 YYREEE (reference sequence). The CDR3 coding sequence is TGTGCCAGCAGGCAGGGGAATTCACCCCTCCACTTT. This translates into CASRQGNSPLHF.

This clone came up once. The chain joins TRBV5-1 to TRBJ2-5; D may be TRBD2 (5 bases). Germline V lookup: CDR1 SGHRS, CDR2 YFSETQ. V was trimmed by 5 bases and J by 8 bases, leaving 16 bases between them. The CDR3 runs 13 residues. For the CDR3, the DNA is TGCGCCAGCAGAGAGGGTACCGGGCGAACCCAGTACTTC. Amino acid sequence: CASREGTGRTQYF. The full variable domain, with the rest looked up from reference TRBV5-1 and TRBJ2-5, is KAGVTQTPRYLIKTRGQQVTLSCSPISGHRSVSWYQQTPGQGLQFLFEYFSETQRNKGNFPGRFSGRQFSNSRSEMNVSTLELGDSALYLCASREGTGRTQYFGPGTRLLVL.

This chain uses TRBV6-1 with TRBJ1-2, with 8 bases aligning to TRBD1. The CDR3 length is 16 residues. Germline CDR1 reads MNHNS; CDR2 reads SASEGT. V was pared by 0 bases and J by 7 bases, with 10 bases of the junction left unmatched. The CDR3 bases are TGTGCCAGCAGTGAAGCCGCAGGGGGCAGTTTTCGTGGCTACACCTTC. This sequence encodes CASSEAAGGSFRGYTF.

The V call is TRBV10-3, the J call TRBJ2-7; 7 positions match TRBD1. Trimming removed 3 bases from V and 5 bases from J; junction bases left unmatched: 7. Germline loops: CDR1 ENHRY, CDR2 SYGVKD. The CDR3 has 14 residues. CDR3 amino acids: CAISDDRVRDEQYF. In DNA, the CDR3 is TGTGCCATCAGTGATGACAGGGTCCGGGACGAGCAGTACTTC.

There are a few counts of this clone. This rearrangement joins TRBV9 to TRBJ1-1; D gene ambiguous. The CDR3 contains 17 residues. V lost 4 bases and J 0 bases, leaving 19 bases between the germline ends. CDR1 and CDR2 (germline): SGDLS, YYNGEE. The CDR3 sequence is CASSFSVGQVMNTEAFF. For the CDR3, the DNA is TGTGCCAGCAGCTTTAGCGTAGGGCAGGTAATGAACACTGAAGCTTTCTTT.